The clone carrying this TCR beta chain was observed a few times. This sample stems from a study of cytomegalovirus exposure and HLA in healthy donors. Primers included in the PCR were 60 Vbeta and 13 Jbeta primers. Assay: immunoSEQ multiplex PCR; the TCRdb copy retains only in-frame clones and omits some. The table has about 140,000 clones, roughly four fifths seen once; the top ten hold 3.2%. Sequencing was done on a sample of PBMCs. This sequence was found in a man aged 18 to 29 in good health and CMV-seropositive.

CDR3 sequence reads: CASSLGGINTEAFF. CDR3 in DNA: TGCGCCAGCAGCTTGGGGGGCATTAACACTGAAGCTTTCTTT. The chain carries TRBV5-1 and TRBJ1-1; D perhaps matches TRBD1 (5 bases). CDR1 SGHRS and CDR2 YFSETQ come from the germline V gene. The CDR3 has 14 amino acids. Deletions cut 0 bases from V and 2 bases from J, with 8 bases between.